This T cell receptor (beta chain) is from a study of T-cell memory formation after mild COVID-19. TCRdb independently ran MiXCR on the 5' RACE reads; one entry per CDR3 protein. The sample lists under 300,000 distinct CDR3 sequences, 7.5% to 9.5% occurring once. Sequencing was done on a sample of PBMCs or a T cell subset sorted from them (not recorded which). The origin of this receptor is a man aged 18 to 30 who had mild COVID-19 (a few samples of this study predate the infection). Cell type and time point are not known.

The CDR3 DNA reads as TGTGCCCTCCCTCCCCCCGGGACGGAACATAGCAATCAGCCCCAGCATTTT. Its translation is CALPPPGTEHSNQPQHF. The chain carries TRBV6-5 and TRBJ1-5, with D perhaps TRBD1 (5 bases). Germline V CDR1 and CDR2: MNHEY, SVGAGI. The V end was cut by 11 bases, the J end by 0 bases, with 23 bases between. This CDR3 has 17 amino acids.